The 28 T cell receptor beta chains reported below all come from one sample, sequenced in a study of cytomegalovirus exposure and HLA in healthy donors. It was with 60 Vbeta and 13 Jbeta primers that the PCR ran. TCRdb keeps only in-frame clones here, not all; method: immunoSEQ multiplex PCR. The data hold some 110,000 clones, with about 15% observed a single time. The sequencing input was PBMCs. Receptors originate from a female donor in good health and CMV-seronegative.

Notes on this clone: Other DNA sequences of this sample code for an identical CDR3. The chain is built from TRBV5-1 and TRBJ2-7; weak D call: TRBD2 (5 bases). Between the trimmed V and J ends, which lost 0 bases and 3 bases, there was a span of 7 bases. CDR3 length: 13 amino acids. CDR1 is SGHRS and CDR2 is YFSETQ in the germline V gene. CDR3 residues: CASSLAGIYEQYF. CDR3 DNA: TGCGCCAGCAGCTTGGCGGGGATCTACGAGCAGTACTTC.

This clone was counted between two and nine times. CDR3 region: CASSLASTLGNQPQHF. CDR3 nucleotides: TGTGCCAGCAGCTTAGCGTCGACTTTGGGCAATCAGCCCCAGCATTTT. The chain recombines TRBV7-9 with TRBJ1-5; D remains unclear. The CDR3 extends over 16 amino acids. The germline CDR1 and CDR2 sequences are SEHNR and FQNEAQ (reference sequence). Trimming shortened V by 0 bases and J by 2 bases, and 11 bases separated the two germline ends.

The V and J genes are TRBV13 and TRBJ1-6; D is undetermined. With 4 bases removed from V and 9 bases from J, the gap between germline ends came to 19 bases. The CDR3 is made up of 16 amino acids. CDR1 PRHDT and CDR2 FYEKMQ come from the germline V gene (reference sequence). The CDR3 protein is CASSSPDTDIVSPLHF. As DNA, the CDR3 is TGTGCCAGCAGCTCACCCGATACCGACATCGTTTCACCCCTCCACTTT.

The V gene is TRBV9, the J gene TRBJ2-2; the match to TRBD1 covers 7 bases. CDR3 size: 17 residues. The V gene's germline CDR1 is SGDLS and CDR2 YYNGEE. J was trimmed by 0 bases and V by 0 bases; bases with no gene match: 5. As DNA, the CDR3 is TGTGCCAGCAGCGTAGGTCCCGGGACAGCGAACACCGGGGAGCTGTTTTTT. It codes for CASSVGPGTANTGELFF.

This clone was observed a handful of times. The J gene is TRBJ1-1, the V gene TRBV5-4; 7 bases match TRBD1. This CDR3 comprises 13 residues. CDR1 and CDR2 (germline): SGHNT, YYREEE (reference sequence). J lost 3 bases, V lost 4 bases, and 3 bases had no gene match. The CDR3, as DNA: TGTGCCAGCAGCCCCACAGGGGACACTGAAGCTTTCTTT. Protein sequence: CASSPTGDTEAFF.

The CDR3 DNA reads as TGTGCCAGTAGTATAACCGGGACGGACTATAGCAATCAGCCCCAGCATTTT. Translation gives CASSITGTDYSNQPQHF. The gene calls are TRBV19 and TRBJ1-5, with D possibly being TRBD1 (5 bases). The CDR3 is 17 residues long. The V end was cut by 2 bases, the J end by 0 bases, with 14 bases between. The V gene's germline CDR1 is LNHDA and CDR2 SQIVND (reference sequence).

The genes are TRBV20-1 and TRBJ1-1, with D uncertain. The CDR3 loop spans 11 amino acids. Per germline, CDR1 DFQATT and CDR2 SNEGSKA (reference sequence). V dropped 4 bases and J dropped 1 base, with 4 bases sitting between them. The CDR3 nucleotides are TGCAGTGCTACGCGGAACACTGAAGCTTTCTTT. Residues: CSATRNTEAFF.

The chain employs TRBV25-1 and TRBJ1-2; D is ambiguous. The V and J ends lost 3 bases and 4 bases respectively, with 12 bases between them. CDR1 and CDR2 from the germline V gene are MGHDK and SYGVNS. The CDR3 sequence is 14 residues long. The CDR3 loop reads CASSDKLYGYGYTF. The CDR3 nucleotides are TGTGCCAGCAGTGACAAACTATACGGCTATGGCTACACCTTC.

This clone has only a few counts. The CDR3, as DNA: TGTGCCAGCAGCCCTAGAGGGGGCGAGCAGTACTTC. This gives the protein CASSPRGGEQYF. The chain links TRBV5-6 to TRBJ2-7, with D perhaps TRBD1 (6 bases). Per germline, CDR1 SGHDT and CDR2 YYEEEE. The CDR3 runs 12 residues. The V and J ends lost 4 bases and 6 bases respectively, with 11 bases between them.

This clone was observed a few times. The rearrangement uses TRBV14 and TRBJ1-2; D is unresolved. Trimming removed 1 base from V and 3 bases from J, with 9 bases in between. This CDR3 is built from 14 residues. Germline V gene sequence: CDR1 SGHDN, CDR2 FVKESK. This chain's CDR3 is CASSQVSSYYGYTF. The DNA of the CDR3 is TGTGCCAGCAGCCAAGTTAGCAGTTACTATGGCTACACCTTC. The whole variable domain, remainder taken from reference TRBV14 and TRBJ1-2, is EAGVTQFPSHSVIEKGQTVTLRCDPISGHDNLYWYRRVMGKEIKFLLHFVKESKQDESGMPNNRFLAERTGGTYSTLKVQPAELEDSGVYFCASSQVSSYYGYTFGSGTRLTVV.

This clone was found a few times. The V call is TRBV30, the J call TRBJ1-2; weak D call: TRBD1 (5 bases). Germline values: CDR1 GTSNPN, CDR2 SVGIG (reference sequence). Trimming shortened V by 2 bases and J by 10 bases, and 14 bases separated the two germline ends. The CDR3 is made up of 12 amino acids. Here the CDR3 reads CAWSRDSFNYTF. The DNA for the CDR3 is TGTGCCTGGAGTCGGGACTCGTTCAACTACACCTTC.

Only a few counts were recorded for this clone. CDR3 bases: TGTGCCAGTAGTTGGGCCGGGACAGGGGAACACGAGCAGTACTTC. It codes for CASSWAGTGEHEQYF. V and J are TRBV19 and TRBJ2-7, with TRBD1 matching 10 bases. V lost 5 bases and J lost 5; bases outside the gene matches: 9. CDR1 and CDR2 (germline): LNHDA, SQIVND (reference sequence). The CDR3 runs 15 residues. Full variable domain (outside the CDR3, taken from reference TRBV19 and TRBJ2-7): DGGITQSPKYLFRKEGQNVTLSCEQNLNHDAMYWYRQDPGQGLRLIYYSQIVNDFQKGDIAEGYSVSREKKESFPLTVTSAQKNPTAFYLCASSWAGTGEHEQYFGPGTRLTVT.

This clone has a handful of counts. The rearrangement uses TRBV6-6 and TRBJ2-5; D gene unclear. The germline V gene has CDR1 MNHNY and CDR2 SVGAGI (reference sequence). V lost 7 bases and J 3 bases, leaving 21 bases between the germline ends. The CDR3 consists of 16 residues. In nucleotides, the CDR3 is TGTGCCAGCATCTACGGGTCCACGACGCGTAAAGAGACCCAGTACTTC. Its protein is CASIYGSTTRKETQYF.

This clone was observed a few times. This rearrangement joins TRBV9 to TRBJ1-5, with D uncertain. V was trimmed by 6 bases and J by 6 bases, leaving 13 bases between them. CDR1 is SGDLS, CDR2 YYNGEE, per germline. CDR3 length: 13 amino acids. Here the CDR3 DNA reads TGTGCCAGCACCGATGAGAAAGCTCAGCCCCAGCATTTT. This translates into CASTDEKAQPQHF. Full variable domain (outside the CDR3, taken from reference TRBV9 and TRBJ1-5): DSGVTQTPKHLITATGQRVTLRCSPRSGDLSVYWYQQSLDQGLQFLIQYYNGEERAKGNILERFSAQQFPDLHSELNLSSLELGDSALYFCASTDEKAQPQHFGDGTRLSIL.

This clone occurred a few times. This chain links TRBV9 with TRBJ2-1; TRBD2 aligns across 12 bases. Trimming took 3 bases from V and 8 from J; bases not matched to a gene: 9. CDR1 and CDR2 from the germline V gene are SGDLS and YYNGEE. CDR3 length: 16 amino acids. As DNA, the CDR3 is TGTGCCAGCAGCGCTTCTAGCGGGAGGGCCCCTCATGAGCAGTTCTTC. Translating gives CASSASSGRAPHEQFF.

The chain recombines TRBV6-5 with TRBJ1-1, with a tentative D call TRBD1 (6 bases). The germline gives CDR1 MNHEY, CDR2 SVGAGI. V was shortened by 3 bases and J by 4 bases, with 18 bases between the two germline ends. The CDR3 has 16 residues. CDR3: CASSYRPRGIGTEAFF. CDR3 nucleotide sequence: TGTGCCAGCAGTTATCGCCCTAGGGGGATAGGCACTGAAGCTTTCTTT.

The sample holds a few counts of this clone. The rearrangement joins TRBV4-3 to TRBJ1-1; 7 nucleotides line up with TRBD1. This CDR3 has 17 amino acids. Germline loops: CDR1 LGHNA, CDR2 YSLEER. After removal of 2 bases from V and 4 bases from J, the junction contained 13 bases not matched to a gene. CDR3 in amino acids: CASSQSLDRVVSTEAFF. As DNA, the CDR3 is TGCGCCAGCAGCCAATCATTAGACAGGGTGGTTTCCACTGAAGCTTTCTTT.

This clone came up a few times. The chain has TRBV4-1 and TRBJ2-5; maybe TRBD1 (6 bases). Germline V CDR1 and CDR2: MGHRA, YSYEKL. Trimming pared 5 bases from V and 4 bases from J, leaving 14 bases between. This CDR3 comprises 14 residues. The chain's CDR3 is CASSYRVSGETQYF. DNA for the CDR3: TGCGCCAGCAGCTACAGGGTTTCGGGAGAGACCCAGTACTTC.

The chain uses TRBV7-2 and TRBJ2-7; D is unclear. V was cut by 2 bases and J by 6 bases, with 14 bases left in between. From germline, CDR1 is SGHTA and CDR2 FQGNSA. The CDR3 is 14 residues long. This CDR3 reads CASSLMTVPGEQYF. CDR3 DNA: TGTGCCAGCAGCTTAATGACTGTTCCCGGCGAGCAGTACTTC.

The J gene is TRBJ1-5, the V gene TRBV7-6, with D unclear. The CDR3 contains 13 residues. Germline CDR1 SGHVS, CDR2 FNYEAQ. Between the trimmed V and J ends, which lost 1 base and 3 bases, there was a span of 4 bases. In nucleotides, the CDR3 is TGTGCCAGCAGCTTAGGAGTCAATCAGCCCCAGCATTTT. It specifies CASSLGVNQPQHF.

The chain recombines TRBV4-1 with TRBJ1-3; maybe TRBD1 (5 bases). Per the germline V gene, CDR1 is MGHRA and CDR2 is YSYEKL. There are 16 residues in the CDR3. The V gene lost 1 base and the J gene lost 8 bases, with 18 bases spanning the gap. The DNA for the CDR3 is TGCGCCAGCAGCCAAGTCTCGTGGGGCGCGGCGGACACCATATATTTT. Translating it yields CASSQVSWGAADTIYF.

This clone was recorded a few times. This CDR3 is also generated by other DNA sequences in the sample. The rearrangement uses TRBV9 and TRBJ2-5, with 8 nucleotides matching TRBD2. The J segment lost 2 bases and the V segment lost 0 bases, leaving 0 bases of the junction unmatched. Germline lookup yields CDR1 SGDLS and CDR2 YYNGEE. The CDR3 extends over 14 amino acids. The DNA for the CDR3 is TGTGCCAGCAGCGTAGCGGGGGGGCAAGAGACCCAGTACTTC. Amino acid sequence: CASSVAGGQETQYF. Full variable domain (rest looked up from reference TRBV9 and TRBJ2-5): DSGVTQTPKHLITATGQRVTLRCSPRSGDLSVYWYQQSLDQGLQFLIQYYNGEERAKGNILERFSAQQFPDLHSELNLSSLELGDSALYFCASSVAGGQETQYFGPGTRLLVL.

The genes are TRBV6-6 and TRBJ2-7, with D unresolved. V was pared by 0 bases and J by 4 bases, with 7 bases between. The germline V gene has CDR1 MNHNY and CDR2 SVGAGI (reference sequence). The CDR3 is 13 amino acids. CDR3 sequence: CASSYSRIYEQYF. CDR3 sequence (DNA): TGTGCCAGCAGTTACTCGCGGATTTACGAGCAGTACTTC.

A note on this clone: Other DNA sequences from this sample encode an identical CDR3 as well. The gene calls are TRBV6-1 and TRBJ1-5; the D is unclear. This CDR3 has 14 residues. Germline CDR1 MNHNS, CDR2 SASEGT. With 11 bases removed from V and 0 bases from J, the gap between germline ends came to 14 bases. The CDR3 sequence: CAAKRENSNQPQHF. CDR3 in DNA: TGTGCCGCAAAGAGGGAGAATAGCAATCAGCCCCAGCATTTT.

This clone was picked up a small number of times. The chain carries TRBV28 and TRBJ1-1, with TRBD1 matching over 7 bases. With V trimmed by 4 bases and J by 7 bases, 6 bases remained unmatched. The CDR3 consists of 13 residues. Per germline, CDR1 MDHEN and CDR2 SYDVKM. The CDR3 loop is CASSSRGQIEAFF. The CDR3 coding sequence is TGTGCCAGCAGTTCTAGGGGACAGATTGAAGCTTTCTTT.

This clone was picked up a small number of times. This rearrangement joins TRBV6-5 to TRBJ1-5, with D maybe TRBD1 (6 bases). Germline V CDR1 and CDR2: MNHEY, SVGAGI. The ends were cut back, 6 bases at V and 3 bases at J, with 12 bases in the middle. The CDR3 is 14 amino acids. As DNA, the CDR3 is TGTGCCAGCAGCAACTCAGGGGTCAATCAGCCCCAGCATTTT. Amino acids: CASSNSGVNQPQHF.

This clone has more than one count but fewer than ten. This chain uses TRBV6-5 with TRBJ1-5; 7 bases agree with TRBD1. The CDR3 sequence is 15 residues long. After removal of 7 bases from V and 4 bases from J, the junction contained 10 bases not matched to a gene. Germline loops: CDR1 MNHEY, CDR2 SVGAGI. CDR3 amino acids: CASKSRQGFNQPQHF. The CDR3 DNA reads as TGTGCCAGCAAATCGAGACAGGGATTTAATCAGCCCCAGCATTTT.

The table lists this clone with a count of one. CDR3 region: CASSRGREVNNEQFF. The CDR3 coding sequence is TGTGCCAGCTCGAGAGGGCGGGAAGTCAACAATGAGCAGTTCTTC. The chain uses TRBV7-8 and TRBJ2-1, with a tentative D call TRBD2 (6 bases). V shed 8 bases and J shed 5 bases, with 19 bases lying between them. The V gene's germline CDR1 is SGHVS and CDR2 FQNEAQ. The CDR3 has 15 amino acids.